This T cell receptor beta chain was obtained from a study of T cells in Graves' hyperthyroidism and ophthalmopathy. This clonotype was seen many times. Its antigen is still unknown. Germline values: CDR1 SEHNR, CDR2 FQNEAQ (reference sequence). V gave up 3 bases and J gave up 5 bases, with 17 bases separating them. This CDR3 has 16 amino acids. There were TCR beta CDR3 regions amplified from RNA transcripts. During a first-round RT-PCR of the TCR CDR3, the HTBI primer set was used. TCRdb analysed the multiplex PCR reads with MiXCR anew, one entry per CDR3 protein. This table has 380,000 or so distinct CDR3 sequences, about 14% appearing once. Findings and caveats of the study: Prediction of ophthalmopathy progression came a median roughly 6.4 months pre-onset. Researchers found most expanded thyroid clonotypes above 0.001 in blood as well.

The authors deemed Graves' hyperthyroidism stable absent ophthalmopathy progression within 18 months. Reasons for excluding patients were uncontrolled infection, other autoimmune disease, pregnancy or lactation. Material: blood. The TCR originated in a woman between 25 and 40 years old with Graves' hyperthyroidism. The chain carries TRBV7-9 and TRBJ2-1; D is unclear. The CDR3 is CASSFWGTPPHNEQFF. CDR3 nucleotides: TGTGCCAGCAGCTTCTGGGGTACCCCCCCCCACAATGAGCAGTTCTTC. Based on the CDR3 plus reference TRBV7-9 and TRBJ2-1, the full variable domain is DTGVSQNPRHKITKRGQNVTFRCDPISEHNRLYWYRQTLGQGPEFLTYFQNEAQLEKSRLLSDRFSAERPKGSFSTLEIQRTEQGDSAMYLCASSFWGTPPHNEQFFGPGTRLTVL.